This record concerns one T cell receptor beta chain sequence. Its antigen is not known. This specimen comes from a study of T cells in women clearing cervical HPV infection. Study in general: Cases were women with histologically confirmed HPV16-related CIN3 or worse, including a couple of invasive cancers. Cases' blood sampling followed lesion detection by median about 150 days (90 to 200). Study conclusions and caveats: It is unknown whether associations predate infection; no effector/memory or HPV-specific sorting.

Using immunoSEQ multiplex PCR, the repertoire was profiled, and TCRdb retains in-frame clones only, with some absent. This repertoire includes 25,000 to 40,000 clones. This sequence was found in a woman between 18 and 70 years old with a cervical HPV16 infection that either progressed to CIN3+ or cleared (not recorded which). The specimen sequenced was blood buffy coat.

CDR3 bases read: TGTGCCTGGAGTGGATCGGGGGGGGGTCTGGAGACC. Its translation is CAWSGSGGGLET. The whole CDR3 reads CAWSGSGGGLETQYF. The chain combines TRBV30 with TRBJ2-5, with 8 positions matching TRBD2. The read ends 3 residues shy of where the CDR3 ends; the end is completed using the germline J gene. This CDR3 has 15 residues. Looked up from germline, CDR1 is GTSNPN and CDR2 is SVGIG (reference sequence). Trimming cost V 1 base and J 5 bases; bases outside gene matches: 9.